Following are 30 T cell receptor beta chains from one sample sequenced in a study of T cell changes during pregnancy in multiple sclerosis (dated by TCRdb to 2018 to 2020). The method was the immunoSEQ multiplex PCR assay. TCRdb provides this immuneACCESS table in a form limited to in-frame rearrangements. Some clones are lacking; in checked studies, under half of them reflect an unresolved V gene, and why the rest are absent is not known. In all, the sample holds tens of thousands of clones, and around 94% of those were seen once. Of the sample, less than 3.5% is held by the ten largest clones. Sequenced here: peripheral blood, sampled in the third trimester of pregnancy. The source of these receptors is a female donor in good health, enrolled as a control in a pregnancy study.

The genes are TRBV28 and TRBJ1-3; 9 nucleotides align to TRBD1. The trim removed 4 bases at V and 4 bases at J, leaving 5 bases unmatched. Germline CDR1 reads MDHEN; CDR2 reads SYDVKM. The CDR3 length is 15 residues. The CDR3 coding sequence is TGTGCCAGCAGTTCCACAGGGGGCGCGGGAAACACCATATATTTT. Protein sequence: CASSSTGGAGNTIYF.

The V call is TRBV9, the J call TRBJ2-1; 11 bases agree with TRBD1. The CDR3 has 17 residues. V shed 1 base, J shed 4 bases, and the junction held 7 bases outside the gene matches. The germline gives CDR1 SGDLS, CDR2 YYNGEE. CDR3 nucleotide sequence: TGTGCCAGCAGCGTATTGGGTGGGACAGGGGGTTACAATGAGCAGTTCTTC. It is translated as CASSVLGGTGGYNEQFF.

This clone was seen only a few times. The J gene is TRBJ2-7, the V gene TRBV4-3, with a weak D call TRBD2 (6 bases). Germline V gene sequence: CDR1 LGHNA, CDR2 YSLEER. CDR3 length equals 15 residues. Trimming cost V 1 base and J 2 bases, with 12 bases left between them. The CDR3 reads CASSQALGGAYEQYF. The CDR3 nucleotides are TGCGCCAGCAGCCAAGCGCTGGGAGGCGCCTACGAGCAGTACTTC.

The table lists this clone with a few counts. V gene TRBV30 combines with J gene TRBJ1-1; D is possibly TRBD1 (5 bases). Trimming shortened V by 0 bases and J by 5 bases, and 10 bases separated the two germline ends. Per germline, CDR1 GTSNPN and CDR2 SVGIG (reference sequence). The CDR3 extends over 13 amino acids. The CDR3 DNA reads TGTGCCTGGAGTGTTCAGGGTCGGACTGAAGCTTTCTTT. It codes for CAWSVQGRTEAFF.

This chain joins TRBV6-1 and TRBJ1-3, with TRBD1 identical over 7 bases. Trimming took 7 bases from V and 4 from J; bases not matched to a gene: 7. CDR1 and CDR2 (germline): MNHNS, SASEGT. The CDR3 contains 14 residues. The CDR3 is CASTDRAGGNTIYF. CDR3 DNA sequence: TGTGCCAGCACCGACAGGGCTGGCGGAAACACCATATATTTT.

The chain couples TRBV23-1 to TRBJ1-4; D is unclear. TRBV23-1 is known as an ORF, though its function is uncertain. The CDR3 runs 16 residues. Trimming pared 3 bases from V and 4 bases from J, leaving 15 bases between. The CDR3 is CASSHDYGRDNEKLFF. The DNA of the CDR3 is TGCGCCAGCAGTCACGACTACGGACGGGATAATGAAAAACTGTTTTTT.

The gene calls are TRBV5-1 and TRBJ2-3; TRBD2 matches at 12 bases. The CDR3 consists of 15 residues. CDR1 and CDR2 (germline): SGHRS, YFSETQ. J gave up 5 bases and V 5 bases, and 6 bases lay outside the gene matches. The CDR3 is CASRLAGGFGDTQYF. CDR3 in DNA: TGCGCCAGCAGACTAGCGGGGGGCTTTGGAGATACGCAGTATTTT. The full variable domain, in which reference TRBV5-1 and TRBJ2-3 provide the parts outside the CDR3, is KAGVTQTPRYLIKTRGQQVTLSCSPISGHRSVSWYQQTPGQGLQFLFEYFSETQRNKGNFPGRFSGRQFSNSRSEMNVSTLELGDSALYLCASRLAGGFGDTQYFGPGTRLTVL.

The rearrangement links TRBV6-5 to TRBJ1-5, with no clear D. V was cut by 6 bases and J by 3 bases, with 9 bases left in between. CDR3 length equals 13 residues. CDR1 is MNHEY, CDR2 SVGAGI, per germline. CDR3 nucleotides: TGTGCCAGCAGAAACAGCAACAATCAGCCCCAGCATTTT. Translation: CASRNSNNQPQHF.

The chain joins TRBV5-1 to TRBJ2-5; 9 nucleotides align to TRBD2. The V gene's germline CDR1 is SGHRS and CDR2 YFSETQ. V lost 0 bases and J lost 5; bases outside the gene matches: 5. The CDR3 covers 15 residues. The CDR3, as DNA: TGCGCCAGCAGCTTGGGCGGGGGGGCCGGGGAGACCCAGTACTTC. Protein product: CASSLGGGAGETQYF. Based on the CDR3 plus reference TRBV5-1 and TRBJ2-5, the full variable domain is KAGVTQTPRYLIKTRGQQVTLSCSPISGHRSVSWYQQTPGQGLQFLFEYFSETQRNKGNFPGRFSGRQFSNSRSEMNVSTLELGDSALYLCASSLGGGAGETQYFGPGTRLLVL.

This chain connects TRBV4-1 to TRBJ2-1; 11 positions agree with TRBD2. This CDR3 is 17 amino acids long. V was pared by 2 bases and J by 2 bases, with 5 bases of the junction left unmatched. The germline CDR1 and CDR2 sequences are MGHRA and YSYEKL. CDR3: CASSQQTSGAPYNEQFF. The CDR3 coding sequence is TGCGCCAGCAGCCAACAGACTAGCGGGGCCCCCTACAATGAGCAGTTCTTC.

The V gene is TRBV5-4, the J gene TRBJ1-2; TRBD1 matches 7 bases. With V trimmed by 4 bases and J by 7 bases, 13 bases remained unmatched. Germline CDR1 and CDR2: SGHNT and YYREEE (reference sequence). The CDR3 runs 15 residues. In nucleotides, the CDR3 is TGTGCCAGCAGCACAAGGGGGCAGGGATCAAGTGGCTACACCTTC. This codes for CASSTRGQGSSGYTF.

Written as DNA, the CDR3 is TGTGCCTGGAGGGACAGGCACTACAATGAGCAGTTCTTC. The encoded protein is CAWRDRHYNEQFF. V gene TRBV30 combines with J gene TRBJ2-1; 7 bases match TRBD1. CDR1 GTSNPN and CDR2 SVGIG come from the germline V gene (reference sequence). CDR3 length equals 13 residues. The V segment lost 3 bases and the J segment 3 bases; nucleotides outside the gene matches: 2.

The chain employs TRBV18 and TRBJ2-7; TRBD1 might be the D (6 bases). The length of the CDR3 is 15 residues. The germline CDR1 and CDR2 sequences are KGHSH and LQKENI. V was clipped by 6 bases and J by 6 bases, with 21 bases between them. The CDR3: CASSQTKGVSSEQYF. In DNA form, the CDR3 reads TGTGCCAGCTCCCAGACCAAGGGGGTCTCGTCCGAGCAGTACTTC.

V usage is TRBV7-2 and J usage is TRBJ1-1, with TRBD1 matching over 9 bases. The CDR3 extends over 16 amino acids. V was clipped by 3 bases and J by 1 base; unmatched bases: 6. Germline-derived CDR1 and CDR2 are SGHTA and FQGNSA. The CDR3 region is CASSLMATGGNTEAFF. The CDR3 DNA reads as TGTGCCAGCAGCTTGATGGCGACAGGGGGGAACACTGAAGCTTTCTTT.

A note on this clone: In the same sample, other DNA sequences code for this CDR3. The chain recombines TRBV18 with TRBJ2-5; a possible D gene is TRBD2 (5 bases). The CDR3 runs 13 residues. The germline V gene has CDR1 KGHSH and CDR2 LQKENI. V was pared by 1 base and J by 5 bases, with 8 bases between. The CDR3 protein is CASSPRQRETQYF. Here the CDR3 DNA reads TGTGCCAGCTCACCACGCCAGCGGGAGACCCAGTACTTC.

Only a few counts were recorded for this clone. The chain carries TRBV19 and TRBJ1-3; 7 bases line up with TRBD1. The ends lost 10 bases at V and 4 bases at J; junction bases unmatched: 13. The CDR3 sequence is 15 residues long. Germline values: CDR1 LNHDA, CDR2 SQIVND (reference sequence). CDR3 in amino acids: CATHSPRTGGNTIYF. The DNA for the CDR3 is TGTGCCACTCACAGCCCCCGGACAGGAGGAAACACCATATATTTT. The entire variable domain, with the rest obtained from reference TRBV19 and TRBJ1-3, is as follows: DGGITQSPKYLFRKEGQNVTLSCEQNLNHDAMYWYRQDPGQGLRLIYYSQIVNDFQKGDIAEGYSVSREKKESFPLTVTSAQKNPTAFYLCATHSPRTGGNTIYFGEGSWLTVV.

This chain uses TRBV28 with TRBJ2-7; TRBD2 matches 9 bases. The CDR3 has 16 residues. Germline assignment: CDR1 MDHEN and CDR2 SYDVKM. Trimming removed 2 bases from V and 2 bases from J; junction bases left unmatched: 7. The CDR3 here is CASSLPGLASTYEQYF. The CDR3 DNA sequence: TGTGCCAGCAGTTTACCCGGACTAGCGTCTACCTACGAGCAGTACTTC.

The chain uses TRBV11-1 and TRBJ2-7, with TRBD2 matching 9 bases. Germline-derived CDR1 and CDR2 are SGHAT and FQDESV (reference sequence). Trimming cost V 4 bases and J 5 bases; bases outside gene matches: 15. The CDR3 consists of 17 residues. The CDR3 here is CASSSQLFSGSANEQYF. In nucleotides, the CDR3 is TGTGCCAGCAGCTCCCAGCTATTTAGCGGGAGTGCTAACGAGCAGTACTTC.

The chain uses TRBV28 and TRBJ2-1, with TRBD1 identical over 7 bases. V dropped 2 bases and J dropped 8; count of bases not matched to a gene: 6. The CDR3 consists of 14 residues. The V gene's germline CDR1 is MDHEN and CDR2 SYDVKM. CDR3 sequence reads: CASSLRFGTDEQFF. CDR3 bases: TGTGCCAGCAGTTTACGCTTCGGGACAGATGAGCAGTTCTTC.

J is TRBJ1-5 and V is TRBV28; a possible D gene is TRBD1 (5 bases). Germline V CDR1 and CDR2: MDHEN, SYDVKM. With 9 bases removed from V and 5 bases from J, the gap between germline ends came to 11 bases. This CDR3 has 12 amino acids. DNA of the CDR3: TGTGCCAGTGCAAGGGGTCATCAGCCCCAGCATTTT. Amino acid sequence: CASARGHQPQHF.

The chain joins TRBV7-9 to TRBJ2-2; D may be TRBD1 (5 bases). V was cut by 5 bases and J by 6 bases, with 10 bases left in between. CDR3 length: 13 amino acids. Per the germline V gene, CDR1 is SEHNR and CDR2 is FQNEAQ (reference sequence). In DNA, the CDR3 is TGTGCCAGCAGCGGAAGGGGCGCCGGGGAGCTGTTTTTT. Amino acid sequence: CASSGRGAGELFF.

The rearrangement uses TRBV28 and TRBJ1-2, with no clear D. In germline, CDR1 is MDHEN, CDR2 SYDVKM. V was clipped by 2 bases and J by 8 bases, with 6 bases between them. The CDR3 is made up of 11 amino acids. The DNA for the CDR3 is TGTGCCAGCAGTTTACGCGGAGGCTACACCTTC. Translated: CASSLRGGYTF.

The CDR3 loop reads CASSPTGASKYNSPLHF. CDR3 DNA: TGTGCCAGCAGCCCGACAGGGGCTTCCAAATACAATTCACCCCTCCACTTT. V is TRBV5-6 and J is TRBJ1-6; 8 bases map to TRBD1. The CDR3 loop spans 17 amino acids. J lost 7 bases, V lost 4 bases, and 13 bases had no gene match. CDR1 is SGHDT, CDR2 YYEEEE, per germline.

This chain connects TRBV19 to TRBJ2-1, with D perhaps matching TRBD2 (5 bases). V was cut by 5 bases and J by 4 bases, with 15 bases left in between. The CDR3 contains 15 residues. Germline V lookup: CDR1 LNHDA, CDR2 SQIVND (reference sequence). CDR3 nucleotides: TGTGCCAGTAGTGGCCTAGGACGGGGATACAATGAGCAGTTCTTC. Translating gives CASSGLGRGYNEQFF.

The rearrangement links TRBV20-1 to TRBJ1-6; no definite D call. The CDR3 totals 11 residues. Germline V gene lookup returns CDR1 DFQATT and CDR2 SNEGSKA (reference sequence). V was pared by 0 bases and J by 14 bases, with 8 bases between. The CDR3 nucleotides read TGCAGTGCTAGAGATGTTCCGGCCCTCCACTTT. It specifies CSARDVPALHF.

This chain uses TRBV27 with TRBJ2-7; D is ambiguous. CDR1 is MNHEY and CDR2 is SMNVEV in the germline V gene (reference sequence). Trimming took off 2 bases at V and 2 bases at J, with 10 bases between the two ends. The CDR3 extends over 14 amino acids. The CDR3 is CASSLNYFTYEQYF. CDR3 DNA: TGTGCCAGCAGTTTAAATTACTTCACCTACGAGCAGTACTTC.

This clone was recorded once. The rearrangement joins TRBV19 to TRBJ2-2; D might be TRBD2 (5 bases). The CDR3 covers 15 residues. Trimming left V 5 bases short and J 5 bases short, with 15 bases between. CDR1 and CDR2 (germline): LNHDA, SQIVND (reference sequence). DNA of the CDR3: TGTGCCAGTAGTTTAACCTGGACGGGGACCGGGGAGCTGTTTTTT. The encoded protein is CASSLTWTGTGELFF.

This rearrangement joins TRBV4-1 to TRBJ1-1; D may be TRBD1 (5 bases). The germline gives CDR1 MGHRA, CDR2 YSYEKL. CDR3 size: 13 residues. V gave up 7 bases and J gave up 5 bases, with 14 bases separating them. The CDR3 DNA follows: TGCGCCAGCAACCAGGGAGCAGAAACTGAAGCTTTCTTT. It codes for CASNQGAETEAFF.

The rearrangement joins TRBV25-1 to TRBJ1-1; maybe TRBD1 (5 bases). The length of the CDR3 is 16 residues. Germline CDR1 reads MGHDK; CDR2 reads SYGVNS. Trimming shortened V by 3 bases and J by 1 base, and 15 bases separated the two germline ends. DNA of the CDR3: TGTGCCAGCAGTGAGACAGCCAACCTGGGGAACACTGAAGCTTTCTTT. Its protein is CASSETANLGNTEAFF.

The genes are TRBV6-4 and TRBJ1-1, with D possibly being TRBD1 (5 bases). Looked up from germline, CDR1 is MRHNA and CDR2 is SNTAGT. This CDR3 region has 14 residues. V was shortened by 6 bases and J by 4 bases, with 15 bases between the two germline ends. The chain's CDR3 is CASRLTETGTEAFF. The CDR3 bases are TGTGCCAGCAGGCTTACGGAAACAGGCACTGAAGCTTTCTTT.